The rows below give T cell receptor beta chains drawn from one sample of a study of shared T cell receptors in the human thymus. Clones were read by immunoSEQ multiplex PCR, and TCRdb kept only the in-frame ones, dropping some. The sample gives over 650,000 clones, about 87% of which show up once; 0.009% to 0.0095% is in the top ten. The same data also went into a second study, on human thymus T cells.

The sequenced sample was thymocytes. These receptors were taken from a boy younger than two with a congenital heart defect. CDR3s include the opening cysteine and the closing phenylalanine or tryptophan. D genes are given only for firm matches. The size field is filled for only some rows; it gives once, few, many or a size class.

V gene	clone size	J gene	D gene	CDR3 protein	CDR3 DNA
TRBV6-5	NA	TRBJ1-1	TRBD1	CASSPGTGSRVEAFF	TGTGCCAGCAGTCCCGGGACAGGGTCGCGAGTTGAAGCTTTCTTT
TRBV29-1	NA	TRBJ2-2	TRBD1	CSVVPGQVNTGELFF	TGCAGCGTTGTCCCGGGACAGGTTAACACCGGGGAGCTGTTTTTT
TRBV28	NA	TRBJ1-1	TRBD1	CASRPPDRTNTEAFF	TGTGCCAGCAGACCCCCGGACAGGACGAACACTGAAGCTTTCTTT
TRBV30	NA	TRBJ2-1	NA	CAFILAGTFSEQFF	TGTGCCTTCATCCTGGCCGGGACTTTTAGTGAGCAGTTCTTC
TRBV5-1	NA	TRBJ2-7	NA	CASSLVPRANYEQYF	TGCGCCAGCAGCTTGGTTCCCAGGGCCAACTACGAGCAGTACTTC
TRBV9	NA	TRBJ1-1	TRBD1	CASSFSGTGGVNTEAFF	TGTGCCAGCAGCTTTAGCGGGACAGGGGGCGTGAACACTGAAGCTTTCTTT
TRBV21-1	NA	TRBJ2-7	NA	CAGGQGAKYEQYF	TGTGCCGGGGGACAGGGGGCGAAGTACGAGCAGTACTTC
TRBV5-6	NA	TRBJ1-5	NA	CASSFRGARGRAQHF	TGTGCCAGCAGCTTCCGGGGGGCGCGGGGCCGGGCCCAGCATTTT
TRBV7-2	NA	TRBJ2-3	TRBD2	CASSDEGGGPSGHTDTQYF	TGTGCCAGCAGCGATGAAGGCGGGGGGCCTTCTGGACACACAGATACGCAGTATTTT
TRBV7-3	NA	TRBJ2-1	TRBD2	CASSSKGGLAGGPCNEQFF	TGTGCCAGCAGCTCTAAGGGCGGACTAGCGGGGGGCCCTTGCAATGAGCAGTTCTTC
TRBV27	NA	TRBJ1-2	NA	CASSPGGAYGYTF	TGTGCCAGCAGTCCCGGGGGGGCCTATGGCTACACCTTC
TRBV5-8	NA	TRBJ1-2	TRBD1	CASRPRTGSQPVNYGYTF	TGTGCCAGCAGACCCCGGACAGGGAGCCAACCCGTTAACTATGGCTACACCTTC
TRBV27	once	TRBJ2-4	NA	CASSLRAGPLLNQYF	TGTGCCAGCAGTCTGAGGGCGGGACCCCTTCTCAATCAGTACTTC
TRBV28	NA	TRBJ2-7	TRBD1	CASSQNDRGPRGEQYF	TGTGCCAGCAGCCAAAACGACAGGGGCCCACGCGGGGAGCAGTACTTC
TRBV25-1	NA	TRBJ2-3	NA	CASSERRVLGDTQYF	TGTGCCAGCAGTGAAAGGCGGGTATTGGGAGATACGCAGTATTTT
TRBV5-6	NA	TRBJ2-1	NA	CASSFRTPPHNEQFF	TGTGCCAGCAGCTTTAGGACACCGCCCCACAATGAGCAGTTCTTC
TRBV15	NA	TRBJ1-2	NA	CATSSPRGGYGYTF	TGTGCCACCAGCAGCCCGAGGGGAGGCTATGGCTACACCTTC
TRBV10-3	NA	TRBJ1-5	NA	CAISEGGSHQPQHF	TGTGCCATCAGTGAAGGGGGAAGCCATCAGCCCCAGCATTTT
TRBV5-6	NA	TRBJ1-3	TRBD1	CASSAGTGYSGNTIYF	TGTGCCAGCAGCGCCGGGACAGGCTACTCTGGAAACACCATATATTTT
TRBV7-8	NA	TRBJ2-7	TRBD2	CASSLGLAGRSYEQYF	TGTGCCAGCAGCTTAGGTTTAGCGGGACGTTCCTACGAGCAGTACTTC
TRBV6-5	NA	TRBJ2-7	TRBD2	CASRLKGLAGGEQYF	TGTGCCAGCAGACTCAAGGGACTAGCGGGAGGCGAGCAGTACTTC
TRBV7-9	NA	TRBJ2-2	NA	CASSLVGGTPTGELFF	TGTGCCAGCAGCTTAGTGGGGGGGACACCAACCGGGGAGCTGTTTTTT
TRBV5-1	NA	TRBJ2-2	NA	CASSLVGRVGTGELFF	TGCGCCAGCAGCTTGGTTGGCAGGGTGGGCACCGGGGAGCTGTTTTTT
TRBV28	NA	TRBJ2-7	NA	CASSLRGWSYEQYF	TGTGCCAGCAGTTTACGGGGATGGAGCTACGAGCAGTACTTC
TRBV30	NA	TRBJ2-4	NA	CAWSVRGWDIQYF	TGTGCCTGGAGTGTTAGGGGTTGGGACATTCAGTACTTC
TRBV30	NA	TRBJ2-5	NA	CAWSVGGLETQYF	TGTGCCTGGAGTGTGGGCGGACTTGAGACCCAGTACTTC
TRBV28	NA	TRBJ1-2	TRBD1	CASSLSGTGTTYGYTF	TGTGCCAGCAGTTTATCGGGGACAGGTACTACCTATGGCTACACCTTC
TRBV19	NA	TRBJ2-7	NA	CASSKGPDYEQYF	TGTGCCAGTAGTAAGGGGCCCGATTACGAGCAGTACTTC
TRBV2	once	TRBJ2-7	TRBD2	CASSETSGRAYEQYF	TGTGCCAGCAGTGAGACCAGCGGGAGGGCCTACGAGCAGTACTTC
TRBV9	NA	TRBJ2-2	NA	CASSPVQTVGSTGELFF	TGTGCCAGCAGCCCAGTCCAGACAGTCGGGTCGACCGGGGAGCTGTTTTTT
TRBV5-4	NA	TRBJ1-6	TRBD1	CASRERQGVRDSPLHF	TGTGCCAGCAGGGAGAGACAGGGAGTAAGGGATTCACCCCTCCACTTT
TRBV20-1	NA	TRBJ2-1	TRBD2	CSARVAGEQFF	TGCAGTGCTAGAGTAGCGGGCGAGCAGTTCTTC
TRBV5-1	few	TRBJ1-1	NA	CASSDGQLNTEAFF	TGCGCCAGCAGCGACGGACAGCTGAACACTGAAGCTTTCTTT
TRBV7-2	NA	TRBJ2-7	NA	CASSTVRNEQYF	TGTGCCAGCAGCACCGTTAGAAACGAGCAGTACTTC
TRBV7-3	NA	TRBJ2-3	NA	CASSLLRGGADTQYF	TGTGCCAGCAGCTTATTGCGGGGTGGCGCAGATACGCAGTATTTT
TRBV6-4	NA	TRBJ2-3	TRBD2	CASSEDQGSGSDTQYF	TGTGCCAGCAGTGAAGATCAGGGTAGCGGGTCTGATACGCAGTATTTT
TRBV28	NA	TRBJ2-7	NA	CASSPPTYEQYF	TGTGCCAGCAGTCCACCCACTTACGAGCAGTACTTC
TRBV4-1	NA	TRBJ1-5	TRBD1	CASSRTWQGGRENQPQHF	TGCGCCAGCAGCCGTACTTGGCAGGGGGGTCGGGAAAATCAGCCCCAGCATTTT
TRBV19	NA	TRBJ2-1	NA	CASSWQAYNEQFF	TGTGCCAGTAGTTGGCAGGCCTACAATGAGCAGTTCTTC
TRBV4-3	NA	TRBJ1-2	NA	CASSQNRTISSYGYTF	TGCGCCAGCAGCCAGAACCGGACTATTTCTAGCTATGGCTACACCTTC
TRBV6-1	NA	TRBJ1-1	NA	CAPKRAPPMNTEAFF	TGTGCCCCTAAGCGTGCGCCACCTATGAACACTGAAGCTTTCTTT
TRBV27	NA	TRBJ2-1	TRBD1	CASSLGTGRLGGEQFF	TGTGCCAGCAGTTTGGGGACAGGGAGACTAGGGGGTGAGCAGTTCTTC
TRBV2	NA	TRBJ2-1	TRBD2	CASSESAGTSYNEQFF	TGTGCCAGCAGTGAGTCTGCCGGGACTAGTTACAATGAGCAGTTCTTC
TRBV5-1	NA	TRBJ2-3	TRBD2	CASSLSGEVAGGEDTQYF	TGCGCCAGCAGCTTATCTGGGGAAGTAGCGGGAGGTGAAGATACGCAGTATTTT
TRBV5-1	NA	TRBJ1-6	NA	CASSLDVRRYSYNSPLHF	TGCGCCAGCAGCTTGGACGTCAGAAGATACTCCTATAATTCACCCCTCCACTTT
TRBV7-9	NA	TRBJ1-5	TRBD1	CASSTHRGQPQHF	TGTGCCAGCAGCACTCACAGGGGACAGCCCCAGCATTTT
TRBV19	NA	TRBJ1-2	TRBD1	CASSRTWTGALYGYTF	TGTGCCAGTAGTAGAACCTGGACAGGGGCTCTCTATGGCTACACCTTC
TRBV5-6	NA	TRBJ2-1	TRBD1	CASTLPARGSYNEQFF	TGTGCCAGCACCCTCCCCGCCAGGGGGTCCTACAATGAGCAGTTCTTC
TRBV4-1	NA	TRBJ2-7	NA	CASRINTSRSYEQYF	TGCGCCAGCAGGATTAATACTAGCAGATCCTACGAGCAGTACTTC
TRBV19	NA	TRBJ2-7	TRBD2	CASSIDLSGGPYEQYF	TGTGCCAGTAGTATAGATCTAAGCGGGGGGCCCTACGAGCAGTACTTC
TRBV7-2	few	TRBJ1-1	NA	CASSRNLGVPNTEAFF	TGTGCCAGCAGCCGCAATTTAGGGGTCCCGAACACTGAAGCTTTCTTT
TRBV9	NA	TRBJ2-5	TRBD2	CASSVGLAGGKETQYF	TGTGCCAGCAGCGTTGGGCTAGCGGGGGGGAAAGAGACCCAGTACTTC
TRBV30	NA	TRBJ1-1	NA	CAWSVPPILAPNTEAFF	TGTGCCTGGAGTGTACCACCCATCCTGGCCCCGAACACTGAAGCTTTCTTT
TRBV2	NA	TRBJ2-4	NA	CASTAVGANIQYF	TGTGCCAGCACTGCGGTGGGGGCAAACATTCAGTACTTC
TRBV6-6	once	TRBJ2-7	TRBD2	CASSPGLAGLDEQYF	TGTGCCAGCAGCCCCGGACTAGCGGGGCTAGACGAGCAGTACTTC